These 5 T cell receptor beta chains share one sample of origin, sequenced in a study of cytomegalovirus exposure and HLA in healthy donors. Researchers ran the PCR with 60 Vbeta and 13 Jbeta primers. Clones were sequenced by immunoSEQ multiplex PCR, and TCRdb holds only the in-frame ones, with some missing. Found here are 150,000 to 200,000 clones, approximately 81% of them singletons; the top ten hold 1% to 1.5%. Sequenced sample: PBMCs. Receptors originate from a man over 45 in good health and CMV-seropositive.

The chain uses TRBV30 and TRBJ2-1; 11 positions agree with TRBD2. The V and J ends lost 2 bases and 8 bases, in that order; junction bases with no gene match: 8. Germline CDR1 is GTSNPN and CDR2 is SVGIG (reference sequence). This CDR3 contains 15 residues. The CDR3 reads CAWSRVSGGADEQFF. The DNA of the CDR3 is TGTGCCTGGAGTCGGGTTAGCGGGGGGGCGGATGAGCAGTTCTTC.

This sequence joins TRBV19 and TRBJ2-7; 8 bases map to TRBD2. CDR3 length: 15 residues. The V segment lost 6 bases and the J segment 2 bases; nucleotides outside the gene matches: 9. Per germline, CDR1 LNHDA and CDR2 SQIVND (reference sequence). The CDR3 protein is CASSFGLAGTYEQYF. In DNA form, the CDR3 reads TGTGCCAGTAGCTTCGGGTTAGCGGGAACCTACGAGCAGTACTTC.

The CDR3 nucleotides are TGTGCCAGCAGCATAGGACTTAAGTATGGCTACACCTTC. It is translated as CASSIGLKYGYTF. The chain carries TRBV5-6 and TRBJ1-2; D gene ambiguous. This CDR3 has 13 amino acids. CDR1 is SGHDT, CDR2 YYEEEE, per germline. Trimming removed 4 bases at V and 5 bases at J, with 12 bases between.

CDR3 coding DNA: TGTGCCAGCAGCTCCCCCCCGGGGTGGCGTCAAGAGACCCAGTACTTC. The encoded protein is CASSSPPGWRQETQYF. The chain combines TRBV11-2 with TRBJ2-5, with a weak D call TRBD2 (5 bases). This CDR3 is built from 16 residues. In germline, CDR1 is SGHAT, CDR2 FQNNGV. With 4 bases removed from V and 2 bases from J, the gap between germline ends came to 17 bases.

Remarks on this clone: Distinct nucleotide sequences in the sample also encode this CDR3. This rearrangement joins TRBV6-5 to TRBJ2-7; 7 nucleotides match TRBD2. CDR3 length: 13 amino acids. Germline lookup yields CDR1 MNHEY and CDR2 SVGAGI. The ends lost 6 bases at V and 7 bases at J; junction bases unmatched: 9. The CDR3 DNA reads as TGTGCCAGCAGCCGGACTAGGACGGAGGAGCAGTACTTC. It encodes CASSRTRTEEQYF.